Detailed here is one T cell receptor beta chain. Its antigen has not been determined. The library came from 5' RACE. The input for every TCR library was approximately 3,500 ng of total RNA. For each sample, cDNA synthesis with SMARTScribe reverse transcriptase was split into eight separate reactions. During cDNA synthesis, template switching was used to introduce unique molecular identifiers that contained a 6-nucleotide sample barcode. TCRalpha and TCRbeta cDNA was amplified by two nested PCRs of around 16 and 10 cycles, with bead purification after each PCR. Before amplification, the cDNA was treated with uracil DNA-glycosylase and purified using the QIAquick PCR purification kit. The second PCR was the step at which Illumina TruSeq-compatible adapters and sample-specific barcodes were added. TapeStation and Qubit were used to check library quality and concentration, and 4 to 6.5 ng of each library went into the pool. Sequencing of pooled libraries was carried out on an Illumina HiSeq2500 single-index Rapid Run using 2 x 100 bp reads and custom sequencing primers. The source study handled its data this way. MiGEC version 1.2.6 was used for UMI-based consensus assembly to correct PCR and sequencing errors. MiXCR version 2.1.1 was used to carry out V(D)J alignment, clonotype assembly and CDR3 extraction. Normalisation of gene usage, clonotype sharing and MAIT/NKT TCR abundance was achieved by analysing the top 1000, 10 000 and 20 000 clonotypes per sample. After downsampling to 27 000 UMIs, diversity was calculated as the inverse Simpson index using the vegan R package. Paired Mann-Whitney U tests were applied to discordant twin pairs, and Benjamini-Hochberg correction was used for multiple testing. Following reprocessing of the reads by TCRdb, the data hold one row per CDR3 protein sequence and no DNA is available. These V and J calls derive from TCRdb rather than the authors' analysis. The sample has about 380,000 distinct CDR3 sequences on record. The ten largest clones add up to just over 2.5% of the sample.

CDR3 length: 13 amino acids, cysteine to phenylalanine. The DNA is unrecorded. The CDR1 and CDR2 encoded by the germline V gene (reference sequence) are LNHDA and SQIVND. From each donor, a roughly 2.7 ml peripheral blood sample was collected into PAXgene tubes and kept at -80 degrees C. Total RNA was isolated from whole blood with the PAXgene blood miRNA kit on an automated QIAcube, without T cell sorting. Peripheral blood from monozygotic twin pairs, either concordant or discordant for inflammatory bowel disease, underwent deep TCRalpha and TCRbeta repertoire profiling that used unique molecular barcoding. For every twin pair, smoking habits were documented, and each individual was categorised as a current, former or never smoker. This sample was taken from a study of monozygotic twins with inflammatory bowel disease (dated by TCRdb to the late 2010s). General notes on the study: The complete study included about 28 monozygotic twin pairs: 19 IBD-discordant Danish pairs and nine German pairs, of which four were IBD-concordant and five were IBD-discordant. Disease-associated traits were sought mainly through comparisons between IBD patients and their genetically identical healthy co-twins within discordant pairs. Each individual had, on average, about 151 000 unique TCRalpha sequences and 181 000 unique TCRbeta sequences available for analysis.

General findings and caveats noted by the study authors: IBD patients had lower TCRbeta repertoire diversity, measured by the inverse Simpson index, than their healthy co-twins. Because patients were on differing immunosuppressive treatments, the repertoires may have picked up extra background noise and inter-individual variability. The results gave no support for a single strong signal or clonotype linked to IBD. The analysis was unable to tell apart different T cell subtypes. Repertoire similarity did not differ between concordant and discordant twins, which could be due to limited statistical power. Compared with healthy twins, IBD patients shared fewer clonotypes with other individuals, and the difference was most pronounced in patients with signs of disease activity.

What was sequenced was blood. The sequence came from a human donor with ulcerative colitis or Crohn's disease, or a healthy co-twin of an affected twin (not recorded which). The chain was built from TRBV19 and TRBJ1-5. CDR3 reads: CASNFDSNQPQHF.